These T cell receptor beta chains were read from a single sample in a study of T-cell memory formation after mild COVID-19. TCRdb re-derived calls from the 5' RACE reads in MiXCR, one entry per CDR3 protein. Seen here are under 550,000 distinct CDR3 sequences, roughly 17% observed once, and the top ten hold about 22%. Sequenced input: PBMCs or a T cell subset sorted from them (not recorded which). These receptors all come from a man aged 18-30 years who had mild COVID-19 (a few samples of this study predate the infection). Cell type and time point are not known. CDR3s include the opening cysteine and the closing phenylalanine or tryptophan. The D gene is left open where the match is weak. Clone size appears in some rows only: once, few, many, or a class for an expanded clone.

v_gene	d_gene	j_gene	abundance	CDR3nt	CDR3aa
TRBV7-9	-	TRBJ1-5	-	TGTGCCAGCAGCTTATCCGGGAACTTGGATCAGCCCCAGCATTTT	CASSLSGNLDQPQHF
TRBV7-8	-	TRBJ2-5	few	TGTGCCAGCAGCTTAGCGGGGGGCCTCCAAGAGACCCAGTACTTC	CASSLAGGLQETQYF
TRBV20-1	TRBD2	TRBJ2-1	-	TGCAGTGCTAGGGGACTAGCGGGACGGGACTACAATGAGCAGTTCTTC	CSARGLAGRDYNEQFF
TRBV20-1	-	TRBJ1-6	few	TGCAGTGCTCAGAACGGAGTCCCCCTCCACTTT	CSAQNGVPLHF
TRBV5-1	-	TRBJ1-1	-	TGCGCCAGAAGCCTAGAGGGGAACGGCGGTGAAGCTTTCTTT	CARSLEGNGGEAFF
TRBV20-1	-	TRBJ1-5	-	TGCAGTGCCCCGCGTGGGGGGGCAACGGGCAATCAGCCCCAGCATTTT	CSAPRGGATGNQPQHF
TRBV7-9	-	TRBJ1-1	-	TGTGCCAGCAGCTTAAACAAGCCCACCACTGAAGCTTTCTTT	CASSLNKPTTEAFF
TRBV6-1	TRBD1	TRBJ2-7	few	TGTGCCAGCAGTGAGGAGGGACAGGGGTTCCGCGAGCAGTACTTC	CASSEEGQGFREQYF
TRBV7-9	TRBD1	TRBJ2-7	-	TGTGCCAGCAGCACTGACAGGGGTTCCTACGAGCAGTACTTC	CASSTDRGSYEQYF
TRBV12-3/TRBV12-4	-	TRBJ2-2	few	TGTGCCAGCAGTCACCGACGGGGTTCGGGCGGGGAGCTGTTTTTT	CASSHRRGSGGELFF
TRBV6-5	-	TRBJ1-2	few	TGTGCCAGCAGTTGGAGAGCTAACTATGGCTACACCTTC	CASSWRANYGYTF
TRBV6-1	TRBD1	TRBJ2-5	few	TGTGCCAGCCGGCTTGACAGGGCGCGGGAGACCCAGTACTTC	CASRLDRARETQYF
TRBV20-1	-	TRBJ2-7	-	TGCAGTGCTCCCATCCCCGGGCGGGCCAGGAACGAGCAGTACTTC	CSAPIPGRARNEQYF
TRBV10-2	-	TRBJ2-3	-	TGCGCCAGCACGTCGGCAAATACGCAGTATTTT	CASTSANTQYF
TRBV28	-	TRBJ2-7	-	TGTGCCAGCAGTTTAGCGGACAGCACTTCGAGTGACGAGCAGTACTTC	CASSLADSTSSDEQYF
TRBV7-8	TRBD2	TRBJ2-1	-	TGTGCCAGCAGCTTAATAGCGGGGAGGAACGAGCAGTTCTTC	CASSLIAGRNEQFF
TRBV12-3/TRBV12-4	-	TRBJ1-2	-	TGTGCCAGCAGGGGGCGGGGGGCAAGGTATGGCTACACCTTC	CASRGRGARYGYTF
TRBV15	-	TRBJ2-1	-	TGTGCCACCAGCAGGGGACGGGCCGAAGGCAATGAGCAGTTCTTC	CATSRGRAEGNEQFF
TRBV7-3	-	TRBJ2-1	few	TGTGCCAGCAGCCTAGACGGTCCCCTGGATGAGCAGTTCTTC	CASSLDGPLDEQFF
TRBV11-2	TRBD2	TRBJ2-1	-	TGTGCCAGCGCCGGGACTAGCGGGTACAATGAGCAGTTCTTC	CASAGTSGYNEQFF
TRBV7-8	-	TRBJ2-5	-	TGTGCCAGCAGCCCCGGAGGAGCGACCCAAGAGACCCAGTACTTC	CASSPGGATQETQYF
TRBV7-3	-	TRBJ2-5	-	TGTGCCAGCAGCTTAAGACGAGAGGAGACCCAGTACTTC	CASSLRREETQYF
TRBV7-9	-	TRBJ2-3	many	TGTGCCAGCAGCCCATCCCCGCGCACAGATACGCAGTATTTT	CASSPSPRTDTQYF
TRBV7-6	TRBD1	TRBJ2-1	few	TGTGCCAGCAGCTACCGGGACAGGGTTGGGGAGCAGTTCTTC	CASSYRDRVGEQFF
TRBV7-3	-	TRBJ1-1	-	TGTGCCAGCAGCACCGGGACTTACACTGAAGCTTTCTTT	CASSTGTYTEAFF
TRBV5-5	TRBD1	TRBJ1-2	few	TGTGCCAGCAGCTTGGAGGGACAGGGGGCTCGAAGGCGCCCCAATGGCTACACCTTC	CASSLEGQGARRRPNGYTF
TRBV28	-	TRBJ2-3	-	TGTGCCAGCAGAGGGACTTCGGCTAGCACAGATACGCAGTATTTT	CASRGTSASTDTQYF
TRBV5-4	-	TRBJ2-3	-	TGTGCCAGCAGCCCCCAACCCGATACGCAGTATTTT	CASSPQPDTQYF
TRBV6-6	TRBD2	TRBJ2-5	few	TGTGCCAGCAGTTACGGGGGGGGGGACCAACAAGAGACCCAGTACTTC	CASSYGGGDQQETQYF
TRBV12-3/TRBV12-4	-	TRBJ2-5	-	TGTGCCAGCACCCCGGACTTCGAAGAGACCCAGTACTTC	CASTPDFEETQYF
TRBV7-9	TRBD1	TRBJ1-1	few	TGTGCCAGCAGCTTTACAGGGGCCTACACTGAAGCTTTCTTT	CASSFTGAYTEAFF
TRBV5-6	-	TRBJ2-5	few	TGTGCCAGCAGCGAAGGACGGGGGTCTAGGAGAAAGACCCAGTACTTC	CASSEGRGSRRKTQYF
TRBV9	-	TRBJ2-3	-	TGTGCCAGCAGCGTAGATAACAGGATGGCAGATACGCAGTATTTT	CASSVDNRMADTQYF
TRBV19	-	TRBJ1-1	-	TGTGCCAGTAGTATATTTGGTTTCGGCTCTTGGGCTTTCTTT	CASSIFGFGSWAFF
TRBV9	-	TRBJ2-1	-	TGTGCCAGCAGCGCGGTAGTTGGCACCTCGGGGGAGCAGTTCTTC	CASSAVVGTSGEQFF
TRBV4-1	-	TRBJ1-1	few	TGCGCCAGCAGCCAACCCCCCGGGGGCGAAGCTTTCTTT	CASSQPPGGEAFF
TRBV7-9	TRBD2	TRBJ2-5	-	TGTGCCAGAAGCTTGGTCCGACTAGCCATCGGGACCCAGTACTTC	CARSLVRLAIGTQYF
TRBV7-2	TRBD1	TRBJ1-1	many	TGTGCCAGCACCATGAGGACAGGGAACACTGAAGCTTTCTTT	CASTMRTGNTEAFF
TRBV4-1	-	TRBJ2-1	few	TGCGCCAGCAGCCAAGGCAACAATGAGCAGTTCTTC	CASSQGNNEQFF
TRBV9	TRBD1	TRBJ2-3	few	TGTGCCAGCAGCACCTGGACAGGGCCAACAGATACGCAGTATTTT	CASSTWTGPTDTQYF
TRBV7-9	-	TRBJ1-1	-	TGTGCCAGCAGCTCCCTGGTGAGGACTGAAGCTTTCTTT	CASSSLVRTEAFF